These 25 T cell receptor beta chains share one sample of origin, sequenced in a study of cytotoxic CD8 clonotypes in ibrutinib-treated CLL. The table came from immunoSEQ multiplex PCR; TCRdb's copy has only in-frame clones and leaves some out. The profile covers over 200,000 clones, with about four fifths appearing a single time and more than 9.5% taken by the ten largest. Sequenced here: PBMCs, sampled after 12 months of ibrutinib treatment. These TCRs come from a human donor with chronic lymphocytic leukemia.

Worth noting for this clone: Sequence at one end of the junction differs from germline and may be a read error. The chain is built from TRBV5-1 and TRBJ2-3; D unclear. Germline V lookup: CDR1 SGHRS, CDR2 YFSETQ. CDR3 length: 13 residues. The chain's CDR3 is CASSWGRTDTQYF. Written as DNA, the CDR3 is TGTGCCAGCAGCTGGGGTAGGACAGATACGCAGTATTTT.

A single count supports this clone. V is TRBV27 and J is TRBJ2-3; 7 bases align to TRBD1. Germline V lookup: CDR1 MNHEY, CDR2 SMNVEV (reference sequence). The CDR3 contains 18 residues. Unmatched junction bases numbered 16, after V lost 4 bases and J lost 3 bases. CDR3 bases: TGTGCCAGCAGTTCAGTTGGACAACAGGGGAAGGGGACAGATACGCAGTATTTT. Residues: CASSSVGQQGKGTDTQYF.

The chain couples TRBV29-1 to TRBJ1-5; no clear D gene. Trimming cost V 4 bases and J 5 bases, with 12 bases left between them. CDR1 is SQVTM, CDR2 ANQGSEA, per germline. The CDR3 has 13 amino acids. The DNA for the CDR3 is TGCAGCGTTGTCATAGGGCTACATCAGCCCCAGCATTTT. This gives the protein CSVVIGLHQPQHF.

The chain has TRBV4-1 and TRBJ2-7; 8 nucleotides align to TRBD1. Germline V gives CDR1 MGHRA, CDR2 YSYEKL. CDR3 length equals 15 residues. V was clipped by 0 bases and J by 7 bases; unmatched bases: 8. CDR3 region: CASSQDGTGSGEQYF. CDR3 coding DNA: TGCGCCAGCAGCCAAGATGGGACAGGATCTGGGGAGCAGTACTTC.

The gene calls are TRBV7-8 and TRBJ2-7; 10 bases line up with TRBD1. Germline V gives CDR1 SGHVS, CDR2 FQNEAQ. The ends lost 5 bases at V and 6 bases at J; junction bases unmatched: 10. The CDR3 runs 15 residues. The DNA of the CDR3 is TGTGCCAGCAGCCTCCGGGACAGGGGCTCTAGCGAGCAGTACTTC. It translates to CASSLRDRGSSEQYF.

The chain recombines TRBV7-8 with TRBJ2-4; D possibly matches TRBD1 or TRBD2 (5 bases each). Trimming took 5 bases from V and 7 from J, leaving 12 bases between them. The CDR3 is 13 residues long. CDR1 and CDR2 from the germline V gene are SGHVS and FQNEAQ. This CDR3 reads CASSQGRTNIQYF. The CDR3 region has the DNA TGTGCCAGCAGCCAGGGACGCACGAACATTCAGTACTTC.

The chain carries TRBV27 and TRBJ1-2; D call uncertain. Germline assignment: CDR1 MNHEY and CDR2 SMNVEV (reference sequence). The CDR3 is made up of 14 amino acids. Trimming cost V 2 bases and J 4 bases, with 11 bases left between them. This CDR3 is CASSLIPIGYGYTF. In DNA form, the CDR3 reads TGTGCCAGCAGTTTAATACCCATCGGCTATGGCTACACCTTC.

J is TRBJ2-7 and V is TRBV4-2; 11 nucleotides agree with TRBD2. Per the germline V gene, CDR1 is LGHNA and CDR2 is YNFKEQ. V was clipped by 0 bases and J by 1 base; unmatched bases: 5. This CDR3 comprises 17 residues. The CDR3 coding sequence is TGTGCCAGCAGCCAAGATCTCGGGACTAGCGGTTCCTACGAGCAGTACTTC. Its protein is CASSQDLGTSGSYEQYF.

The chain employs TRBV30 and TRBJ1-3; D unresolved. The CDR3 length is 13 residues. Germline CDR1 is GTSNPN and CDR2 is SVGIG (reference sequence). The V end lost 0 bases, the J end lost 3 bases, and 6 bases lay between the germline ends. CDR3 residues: CAWSVGVGNTIYF. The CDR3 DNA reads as TGTGCCTGGAGTGTCGGGGTTGGAAACACCATATATTTT.

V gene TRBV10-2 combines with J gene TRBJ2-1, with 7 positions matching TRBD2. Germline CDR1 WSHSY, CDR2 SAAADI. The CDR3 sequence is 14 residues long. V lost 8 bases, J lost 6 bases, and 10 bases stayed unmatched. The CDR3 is CASFLAAESNEQFF. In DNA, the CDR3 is TGCGCCAGCTTCCTAGCGGCAGAATCCAATGAGCAGTTCTTC.

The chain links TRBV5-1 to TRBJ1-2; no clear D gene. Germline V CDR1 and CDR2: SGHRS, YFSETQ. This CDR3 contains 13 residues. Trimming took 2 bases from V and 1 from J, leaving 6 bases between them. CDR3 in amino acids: CASSFNSNYGYTF. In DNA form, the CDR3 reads TGCGCCAGCAGCTTCAACAGTAACTATGGCTACACCTTC.

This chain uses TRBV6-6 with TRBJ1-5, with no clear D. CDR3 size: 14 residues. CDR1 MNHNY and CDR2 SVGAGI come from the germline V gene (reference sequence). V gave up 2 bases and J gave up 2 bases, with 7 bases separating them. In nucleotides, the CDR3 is TGTGCCAGCAGTTACAGGGCAGGCAATCAGCCCCAGCATTTT. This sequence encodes CASSYRAGNQPQHF.

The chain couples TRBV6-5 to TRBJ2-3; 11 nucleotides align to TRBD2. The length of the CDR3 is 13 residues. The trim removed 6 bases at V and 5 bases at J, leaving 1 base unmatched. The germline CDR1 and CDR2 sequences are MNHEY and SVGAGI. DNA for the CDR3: TGTGCCAGCAGGCTAGCGGGAGGAGATACGCAGTATTTT. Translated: CASRLAGGDTQYF.

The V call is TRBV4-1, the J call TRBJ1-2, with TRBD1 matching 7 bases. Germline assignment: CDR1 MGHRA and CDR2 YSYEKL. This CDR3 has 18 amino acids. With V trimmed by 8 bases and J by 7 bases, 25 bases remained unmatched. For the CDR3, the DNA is TGCGCCAGCCGCGGGGGGACAGATGGAATCCTAGACTGGGGTGGCTACACCTTC. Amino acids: CASRGGTDGILDWGGYTF.

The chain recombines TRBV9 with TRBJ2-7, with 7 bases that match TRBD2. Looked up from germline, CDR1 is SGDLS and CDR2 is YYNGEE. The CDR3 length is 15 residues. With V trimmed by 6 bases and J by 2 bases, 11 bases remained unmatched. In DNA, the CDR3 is TGTGCCAGCACCAAACTCCGACGGGGGGCCTACGAGCAGTACTTC. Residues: CASTKLRRGAYEQYF.

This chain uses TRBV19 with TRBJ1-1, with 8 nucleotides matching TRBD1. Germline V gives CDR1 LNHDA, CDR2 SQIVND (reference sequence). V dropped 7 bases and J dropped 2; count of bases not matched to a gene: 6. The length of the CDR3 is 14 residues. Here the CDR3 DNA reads TGTGCCAGTATTAAGACAGGGGTTAACACTGAAGCTTTCTTT. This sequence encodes CASIKTGVNTEAFF.

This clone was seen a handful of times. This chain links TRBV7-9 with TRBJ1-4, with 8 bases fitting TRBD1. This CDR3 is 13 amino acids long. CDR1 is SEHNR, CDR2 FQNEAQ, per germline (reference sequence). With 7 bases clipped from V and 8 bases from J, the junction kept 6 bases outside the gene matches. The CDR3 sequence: CASTQTGVEKLFF. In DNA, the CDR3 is TGTGCCAGCACCCAGACAGGGGTGGAAAAACTGTTTTTT.

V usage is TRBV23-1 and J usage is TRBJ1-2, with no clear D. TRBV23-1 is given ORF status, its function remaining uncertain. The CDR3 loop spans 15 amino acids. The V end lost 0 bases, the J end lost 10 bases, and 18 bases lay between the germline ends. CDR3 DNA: TGCGCCAGCAGTCAATCGGGGAGCCGATATGGAGACTACACCTTC. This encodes CASSQSGSRYGDYTF.

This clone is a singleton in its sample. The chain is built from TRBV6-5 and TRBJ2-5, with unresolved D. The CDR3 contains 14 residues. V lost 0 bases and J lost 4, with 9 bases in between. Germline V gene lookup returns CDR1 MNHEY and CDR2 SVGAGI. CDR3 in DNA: TGTGCCAGCAGTTACTCAGGGTTAGGAGAGACCCAGTACTTC. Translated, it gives CASSYSGLGETQYF.

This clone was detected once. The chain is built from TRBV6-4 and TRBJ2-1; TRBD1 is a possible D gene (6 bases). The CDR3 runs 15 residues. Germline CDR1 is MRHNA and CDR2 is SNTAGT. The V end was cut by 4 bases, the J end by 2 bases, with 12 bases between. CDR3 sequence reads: CASSVEQGPYNEQFF. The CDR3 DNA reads TGTGCCAGCAGTGTCGAACAGGGCCCCTACAATGAGCAGTTCTTC.

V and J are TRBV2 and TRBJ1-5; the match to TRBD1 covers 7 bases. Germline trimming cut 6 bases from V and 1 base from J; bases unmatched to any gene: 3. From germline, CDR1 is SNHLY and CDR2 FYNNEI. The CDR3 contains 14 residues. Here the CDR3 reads CASRDRVSNQPQHF. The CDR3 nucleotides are TGTGCCAGCAGAGACAGGGTGAGCAATCAGCCCCAGCATTTT.

DNA for the CDR3: TGTGCCAGCAGTACGGGATCTTCGGTACAAGAGACCCAGTACTTC. As protein: CASSTGSSVQETQYF. This chain links TRBV2 with TRBJ2-5; maybe TRBD2 (5 bases). Germline values: CDR1 SNHLY, CDR2 FYNNEI. This CDR3 has 15 amino acids. V shed 5 bases and J shed 2 bases, with 15 bases lying between them.

The CDR3 DNA is TGTGCCAGCAGTGGAACTAACTATGGCTACACCTTC. This codes for CASSGTNYGYTF. J is TRBJ1-2 and V is TRBV6-1; D uncertain. The germline V gene has CDR1 MNHNS and CDR2 SASEGT. CDR3 length: 12 residues. V lost 4 bases, J lost 0 bases, and 3 bases lay in between.

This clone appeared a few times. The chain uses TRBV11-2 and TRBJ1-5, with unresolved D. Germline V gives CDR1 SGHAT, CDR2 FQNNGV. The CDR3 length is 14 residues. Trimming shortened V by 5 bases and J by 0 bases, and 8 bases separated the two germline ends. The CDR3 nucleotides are TGTGCCAGCAGCCCCGACGCTAGCAATCAGCCCCAGCATTTT. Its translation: CASSPDASNQPQHF.

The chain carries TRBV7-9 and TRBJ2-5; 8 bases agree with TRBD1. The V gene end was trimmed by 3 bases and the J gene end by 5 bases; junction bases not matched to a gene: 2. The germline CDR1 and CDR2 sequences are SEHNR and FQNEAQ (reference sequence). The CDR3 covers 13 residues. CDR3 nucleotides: TGTGCCAGCAGCTTCACAGGGGGTGAGACCCAGTACTTC. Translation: CASSFTGGETQYF.